Below are 19 T cell receptor beta chains sequenced from a single sample in a study of blood T cell repertoires in COVID-19. Sequencing was performed with immunoSEQ multiplex PCR; in TCRdb, only in-frame clones are kept and a portion is missing. The table shows some 45,000 clones, with more than 75% occurring only once. The sample comprised peripheral blood. The receptors stem from a man aged 65 to 85 with active or convalescent COVID-19.

This clone appeared once. The V and J genes are TRBV5-1 and TRBJ2-7; 9 bases line up with TRBD1. Germline CDR1 reads SGHRS; CDR2 reads YFSETQ. This CDR3 spans 14 amino acids. The V segment lost 3 bases and the J segment 5 bases; nucleotides outside the gene matches: 6. CDR3 nucleotide sequence: TGCGCCAGCAGCTCCTCGACAGGGGGACACGAGCAGTACTTC. Its protein product is CASSSSTGGHEQYF. The full variable domain, with the rest looked up from reference TRBV5-1 and TRBJ2-7, is KAGVTQTPRYLIKTRGQQVTLSCSPISGHRSVSWYQQTPGQGLQFLFEYFSETQRNKGNFPGRFSGRQFSNSRSEMNVSTLELGDSALYLCASSSSTGGHEQYFGPGTRLTVT.

The rearrangement uses TRBV27 and TRBJ1-1; D might be TRBD1 (5 bases). The CDR3 runs 13 residues. Trimming stripped 5 bases from V and 1 base from J, with 8 bases between. CDR1 is MNHEY and CDR2 is SMNVEV in the germline V gene (reference sequence). CDR3 bases: TGTGCCAGCAGTAGGACAAGGAACACTGAAGCTTTCTTT. Translation: CASSRTRNTEAFF.

V is TRBV7-2 and J is TRBJ1-2, with a possible D match to TRBD1 (6 bases). Germline V gene lookup returns CDR1 SGHTA and CDR2 FQGNSA. Trimming took 5 bases from V and 6 from J, leaving 22 bases between them. This CDR3 contains 16 residues. DNA for the CDR3: TGTGCCAGCAGCCCAGACGGGCAGGGGTTCGCAAATGGCTACACCTTC. It yields the protein CASSPDGQGFANGYTF.

This chain uses TRBV5-5 with TRBJ1-4; the D gene is possibly TRBD1 (5 bases). The germline V gene has CDR1 SGHKS and CDR2 YYEKEE (reference sequence). The CDR3 consists of 16 residues. Trimming pared 2 bases from V and 7 bases from J, leaving 18 bases between. CDR3: CASSLIGSGKGEKLFF. In DNA, the CDR3 is TGTGCCAGCAGCTTAATTGGCTCAGGGAAGGGTGAAAAACTGTTTTTT.

The rearrangement joins TRBV28 to TRBJ1-2; D is uncertain. Deletions cut 5 bases from V and 9 bases from J, with 19 bases between. This CDR3 contains 14 residues. Germline-derived CDR1 and CDR2 are MDHEN and SYDVKM. In DNA form, the CDR3 reads TGTGCCAGCAGTACCCAGCGGGCTCTTTTTCGCTACACCTTC. Translated, it gives CASSTQRALFRYTF.

This chain connects TRBV5-1 to TRBJ1-2; 8 nucleotides align to TRBD1. This CDR3 has 15 residues. Germline V lookup: CDR1 SGHRS, CDR2 YFSETQ. J was trimmed by 3 bases and V by 4 bases; bases with no gene match: 8. CDR3 DNA: TGCGCCAGCAGCCGGCAGGGGGCTGAGCACTATGGCTACACCTTC. This translates into CASSRQGAEHYGYTF.

This clone has only one observation. This chain connects TRBV29-1 to TRBJ1-2; tentatively, D is TRBD1 (6 bases). V lost 5 bases and J lost 10, with 17 bases in between. The CDR3 contains 12 residues. The germline V gene has CDR1 SQVTM and CDR2 ANQGSEA. The CDR3 sequence is CSVTGGSSPYTF. The CDR3 DNA sequence: TGCAGCGTTACGGGGGGCTCATCCCCCTACACCTTC.

The J gene is TRBJ2-1, the V gene TRBV6-4; 8 nucleotides agree with TRBD1. This CDR3 comprises 13 residues. Germline CDR1 reads MRHNA; CDR2 reads SNTAGT. V lost 5 bases and J lost 9; bases outside the gene matches: 6. CDR3 sequence reads: CASSSGQGAEQFF. CDR3 bases: TGTGCCAGCAGTAGCGGACAGGGTGCTGAGCAGTTCTTC.

The chain joins TRBV5-8 to TRBJ2-7, with D maybe TRBD2 (5 bases). The V and J ends lost 0 bases and 0 bases respectively, with 13 bases between them. The CDR3 contains 16 residues. Germline V CDR1 and CDR2: SGHTS, YDEGEE. CDR3 sequence reads: CASSLGYWESSYEQYF. DNA for the CDR3: TGTGCCAGCAGCTTGGGCTATTGGGAGAGCTCCTACGAGCAGTACTTC.

The rearrangement uses TRBV28 and TRBJ1-5, with D uncertain. Germline V lookup: CDR1 MDHEN, CDR2 SYDVKM. The V gene lost 6 bases and the J gene lost 7 bases, with 16 bases spanning the gap. CDR3 size: 14 residues. CDR3 in amino acids: CASSTDRRWQPQHF. As DNA, the CDR3 is TGTGCCAGCAGCACCGATAGGAGGTGGCAGCCCCAGCATTTT.

The CDR3 is CSVLRDRGEQYF. CDR3 sequence (DNA): TGCAGCGTCCTCCGGGACAGAGGCGAGCAGTACTTC. This chain connects TRBV29-1 to TRBJ2-7; 7 bases align to TRBD1. The ends lost 6 bases at V and 6 bases at J; junction bases unmatched: 8. Germline V CDR1 and CDR2: SQVTM, ANQGSEA. The CDR3 is 12 residues long.

V usage is TRBV6-1 and J usage is TRBJ2-1; 9 nucleotides match TRBD1. The ends lost 3 bases at V and 8 bases at J; junction bases unmatched: 8. Germline V CDR1 and CDR2: MNHNS, SASEGT. The CDR3 spans 15 residues. Here the CDR3 reads CASSEGQGAYYEQFF. DNA of the CDR3: TGTGCCAGCAGTGAGGGACAGGGCGCTTATTATGAGCAGTTCTTC.

V is TRBV7-2 and J is TRBJ2-3; possible D gene TRBD1, 7 bases. CDR3 size: 16 residues. The ends were cut back, 5 bases at V and 6 bases at J, with 21 bases in the middle. Germline V gene sequence: CDR1 SGHTA, CDR2 FQGNSA. The CDR3 protein is CASSATPGQSGDTQYF. The CDR3 region has the DNA TGTGCCAGCAGCGCAACCCCGGGACAGAGCGGGGATACGCAGTATTTT.

DNA of the CDR3: TGTGCCAGCACCACAGGGGGGGACACCGGGGAGCTGTTTTTT. Protein sequence: CASTTGGDTGELFF. The gene calls are TRBV6-5 and TRBJ2-2; D perhaps matches TRBD1 (8 bases). The CDR3 runs 14 residues. Germline loops: CDR1 MNHEY, CDR2 SVGAGI. The V end lost 7 bases, the J end lost 3 bases, and 12 bases lay between the germline ends.

The chain recombines TRBV7-9 with TRBJ1-5; TRBD1 might be the D (6 bases). This CDR3 comprises 14 residues. Trimming shortened V by 8 bases and J by 9 bases, and 20 bases separated the two germline ends. CDR1 and CDR2 from the germline V gene are SEHNR and FQNEAQ (reference sequence). CDR3 bases: TGTGCCAGCCAAAAAGGGGGGGGCCCAGGGCCCCAGCATTTT. Protein sequence: CASQKGGGPGPQHF.

V and J are TRBV9 and TRBJ1-3, with a weak D call TRBD1 (5 bases). This CDR3 has 15 amino acids. Germline V gene sequence: CDR1 SGDLS, CDR2 YYNGEE. Trimming took 2 bases from V and 6 from J, leaving 15 bases between them. The CDR3 nucleotides are TGTGCCAGCAGCGTCCATCAGGGTCAAGTAAACACCATATATTTT. It yields the protein CASSVHQGQVNTIYF.

This clone was recorded once. The chain couples TRBV11-2 to TRBJ2-2; 8 nucleotides agree with TRBD2. V was pared by 0 bases and J by 8 bases, with 8 bases of the junction left unmatched. Looked up from germline, CDR1 is SGHAT and CDR2 is FQNNGV. The CDR3 runs 16 residues. DNA of the CDR3: TGTGCCAGCAGCTTAGAACCCCCCGGGGGGGCTGGGGAGCTGTTTTTT. Translating it yields CASSLEPPGGAGELFF. The full variable domain, with the rest looked up from reference TRBV11-2 and TRBJ2-2, is EAGVAQSPRYKIIEKRQSVAFWCNPISGHATLYWYQQILGQGPKLLIQFQNNGVVDDSQLPKDRFSAERLKGVDSTLKIQPAKLEDSAVYLCASSLEPPGGAGELFFGEGSRLTVL.

This clone was counted between two and nine times. This chain uses TRBV14 with TRBJ2-5; perhaps TRBD1 as D (6 bases). Per the germline V gene, CDR1 is SGHDN and CDR2 is FVKESK. The CDR3 extends over 14 amino acids. Trimming shortened V by 2 bases and J by 1 base, and 8 bases separated the two germline ends. The CDR3 DNA reads TGTGCCAGCAGCCAAATAGGGGGCCAAGAGACCCAGTACTTC. Protein: CASSQIGGQETQYF.

This clone has more than one count but fewer than ten. J is TRBJ1-6 and V is TRBV2; D unresolved. Germline V gene data show CDR1 as SNHLY and CDR2 as FYNNEI. This CDR3 has 13 amino acids. V lost 4 bases and J 13 bases, leaving 14 bases between the germline ends. CDR3 amino acids: CASSATLEGPLHF. In DNA, the CDR3 is TGTGCCAGCAGTGCGACATTGGAGGGCCCCCTCCACTTT.